These T cell receptor beta chains were read from a single sample in a study of blood T cell repertoires in COVID-19. Generated by immunoSEQ multiplex PCR, the TCRdb table keeps only in-frame clones and is missing some. This sample carries just under 150,000 clones, approximately 84% of them seen once, and the ten largest clones take roughly 4.5%. Sequencing input: peripheral blood. These receptors were taken from a human donor in a cohort sampled during active COVID-19. CDR3s include the opening cysteine and the closing phenylalanine or tryptophan. The D gene is left open where the match is weak. Size tells how often a clone was seen (once, few, many) or the class of an expanded clone, and some rows leave it out.

v_gene	d_gene	j_gene	abundance	CDR3aa	CDR3nt
TRBV6-2/TRBV6-3	TRBD1	TRBJ2-3	NA	CASSLRTGPTYDTQYF	TGTGCCAGCAGTCTCCGGACAGGGCCTACATATGATACGCAGTATTTT
TRBV30	NA	TRBJ1-2	NA	CAWSVRANYGYTF	TGTGCCTGGAGTGTACGGGCTAACTATGGCTACACCTTC
TRBV3-1/TRBV3-2	NA	TRBJ1-1	NA	CASSQDVRAGRPFGDTEAFF	TGTGCCAGCAGCCAAGACGTACGGGCGGGGCGCCCCTTCGGAGACACTGAAGCTTTCTTT
TRBV23-1	NA	TRBJ2-1	NA	CASSQFLIGGVNYNEQFF	TGCGCCAGCAGTCAATTTCTCATCGGGGGTGTCAACTACAATGAGCAGTTCTTC
TRBV12-3/TRBV12-4	NA	TRBJ2-7	NA	CASSLRNSYEQYF	TGTGCCAGCAGTTTGAGGAACTCCTACGAGCAGTACTTC
TRBV30	NA	TRBJ1-3	NA	CAWVPRSSGNTIYF	TGTGCCTGGGTGCCGAGGAGCTCTGGAAACACCATATATTTT
TRBV19	TRBD1	TRBJ2-1	once	CASSKRTGDDNEQFF	TGTGCCAGTAGTAAACGGACAGGGGACGACAATGAGCAGTTCTTC
TRBV19	TRBD1	TRBJ1-3	NA	CASSRLTGVAGNTIYF	TGTGCCAGTAGTAGACTGACAGGGGTGGCTGGAAACACCATATATTTT
TRBV6-6	TRBD1	TRBJ1-1	NA	CASRAREQGSPEAFF	TGTGCCAGCAGAGCAAGAGAACAGGGGTCCCCTGAAGCTTTCTTT
TRBV27	NA	TRBJ2-3	few	CASSLMASTDTQYF	TGTGCCAGCAGTTTAATGGCTAGCACAGATACGCAGTATTTT
TRBV25-1	NA	TRBJ1-1	NA	CASSAPLGGVTEAFF	TGTGCCAGCAGCGCACCACTGGGGGGAGTCACTGAAGCTTTCTTT
TRBV11-3	TRBD2	TRBJ2-1	NA	CASSLFLAGRDEQFF	TGTGCCAGCAGCTTATTCCTAGCGGGGAGAGATGAGCAGTTCTTC
TRBV11-2	NA	TRBJ1-4	NA	CASSLTGINEKLFF	TGTGCCAGCAGCTTAACAGGGATTAATGAAAAACTGTTTTTT
TRBV28	TRBD1	TRBJ1-1	NA	CASSFSAGTGSTEAFF	TGTGCCAGCAGTTTCTCGGCCGGGACAGGCAGTACTGAAGCTTTCTTT
TRBV7-9	TRBD2	TRBJ2-1	NA	CASSLVSLADYNEQFF	TGTGCCAGCAGCTTAGTCTCACTAGCGGACTACAATGAGCAGTTCTTC
TRBV6-1	TRBD2	TRBJ2-5	once	CASSEVVGLAGGETQYF	TGTGCCAGCAGTGAGGTCGTGGGACTAGCGGGAGGTGAGACCCAGTACTTC
TRBV5-1	NA	TRBJ1-3	NA	CASSLGPYAAGNTIYF	TGCGCCAGCAGCTTGGGCCCCTACGCGGCTGGAAACACCATATATTTT
TRBV7-9	NA	TRBJ2-1	NA	CASSLGGLYNEQFF	TGTGCCAGCAGCTTAGGTGGACTCTACAATGAGCAGTTCTTC
TRBV6-6	NA	TRBJ1-2	NA	CASSPGTGTYGYTF	TGTGCCAGCAGTCCTGGCACAGGGACCTATGGCTACACCTTC
TRBV9	NA	TRBJ1-4	NA	CASSVGSGQGAEKLFF	TGTGCCAGCAGCGTAGGGTCAGGTCAGGGTGCTGAAAAACTGTTTTTT
TRBV30	NA	TRBJ2-7	NA	CAWTGQTESYKYF	TGTGCCTGGACCGGACAGACAGAGTCCTATAAGTACTTC
TRBV28	TRBD1	TRBJ1-1	NA	CASSFGQTTGGYTEAFF	TGTGCCAGCAGTTTTGGCCAAACGACAGGGGGCTACACTGAAGCTTTCTTT
TRBV19	NA	TRBJ2-3	NA	CASSPRAGSGRRTDTQYF	TGTGCCAGTAGTCCCAGGGCCGGGAGTGGCCGTCGCACAGATACGCAGTATTTT
TRBV7-8	NA	TRBJ1-5	NA	CASSFYNQPQHF	TGTGCCAGCAGCTTTTACAATCAGCCCCAGCATTTT
TRBV6-1	TRBD2	TRBJ2-3	NA	CASSERRTSSTDTQYF	TGTGCCAGCAGTGAACGGCGGACTAGCAGCACAGATACGCAGTATTTT
TRBV18	NA	TRBJ2-1	once	CASSQLNPHEQFF	TGTGCCAGCTCACAGCTGAACCCCCATGAGCAGTTCTTC
TRBV5-1	TRBD1	TRBJ1-6	NA	CASRAGQGNNSPLHF	TGCGCCAGCAGAGCTGGACAGGGTAATAATTCACCCCTCCACTTT
TRBV7-9	TRBD1	TRBJ1-2	NA	CASSRDRVYGYTF	TGTGCCAGCAGCAGGGACAGGGTCTATGGCTACACCTTC
TRBV6-6	NA	TRBJ2-3	few	CASISGTPTDTQYF	TGTGCCAGCATTTCCGGGACACCCACAGATACGCAGTATTTT
TRBV4-2	TRBD2	TRBJ2-7	NA	CASSQGLMQRGFHEQYF	TGTGCCAGCAGCCAAGGCCTGATGCAGCGGGGGTTCCACGAGCAGTACTTC
TRBV28	NA	TRBJ1-5	NA	CASSLSGNSNQPQHF	TGTGCCAGCAGTTTGTCGGGAAATAGCAATCAGCCCCAGCATTTT
TRBV5-1	TRBD2	TRBJ2-3	NA	CASSASTSGADTQYF	TGCGCCAGCAGCGCCTCGACTAGCGGGGCAGATACGCAGTATTTT
TRBV3-1/TRBV3-2	NA	TRBJ1-2	NA	CASSQDEGRGGYTF	TGTGCCAGCAGCCAAGATGAGGGCCGGGGGGGCTACACCTTC
TRBV29-1	TRBD1	TRBJ1-2	NA	CSVGQDRARAGGYTF	TGCAGCGTTGGTCAAGACAGGGCGCGCGCGGGGGGCTACACCTTC
TRBV4-1	TRBD2	TRBJ2-3	NA	CASSQDRPPGSGNTDTQYF	TGCGCCAGCAGCCAAGATCGGCCCCCCGGGAGCGGGAACACAGATACGCAGTATTTT
TRBV20-1	NA	TRBJ2-4	NA	CSASTGIQYF	TGCAGTGCCTCTACTGGCATTCAGTACTTC
TRBV18	NA	TRBJ1-1	NA	CASSPSVSLLGGMNTEAFF	TGTGCCAGCTCACCATCTGTCTCACTACTCGGGGGTATGAACACTGAAGCTTTCTTT
TRBV6-2/TRBV6-3	TRBD2	TRBJ2-1	NA	CASSHLKTSDTWDDYNEQFF	TGTGCCAGCAGTCACCTGAAGACTAGCGACACGTGGGATGACTACAATGAGCAGTTCTTC
TRBV19	TRBD2	TRBJ2-1	NA	CASSMSLAGLTEQFF	TGTGCCAGTAGTATGTCCCTAGCGGGGTTGACTGAGCAGTTCTTC
TRBV19	TRBD1	TRBJ1-4	NA	CASRRGQGNEKLFF	TGTGCCAGTAGGCGGGGACAGGGTAATGAAAAACTGTTTTTT
TRBV5-1	NA	TRBJ1-1	NA	CASADRGGTEAFF	TGCGCCAGCGCCGACCGCGGAGGGACTGAAGCTTTCTTT